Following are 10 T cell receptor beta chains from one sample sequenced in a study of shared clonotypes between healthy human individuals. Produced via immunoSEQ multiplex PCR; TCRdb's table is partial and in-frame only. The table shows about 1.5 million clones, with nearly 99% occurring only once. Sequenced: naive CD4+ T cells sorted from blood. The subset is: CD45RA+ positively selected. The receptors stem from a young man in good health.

The CDR3 sequence is CASSFFGTELVHF. The CDR3 DNA sequence: TGTGCCAGCAGCTTTTTCGGGACCGAACTCGTCCACTTT. The chain carries TRBV5-4 and TRBJ1-6, with a weak D call TRBD1 (5 bases). With 2 bases removed from V and 17 bases from J, the gap between germline ends came to 17 bases. This CDR3 spans 13 amino acids. The germline gives CDR1 SGHNT, CDR2 YYREEE (reference sequence).

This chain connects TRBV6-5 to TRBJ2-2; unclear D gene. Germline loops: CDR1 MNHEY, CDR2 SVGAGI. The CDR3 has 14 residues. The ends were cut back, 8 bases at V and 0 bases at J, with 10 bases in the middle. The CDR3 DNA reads TGTGCCAGCCGATACACGACGAACACCGGGGAGCTGTTTTTT. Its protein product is CASRYTTNTGELFF.

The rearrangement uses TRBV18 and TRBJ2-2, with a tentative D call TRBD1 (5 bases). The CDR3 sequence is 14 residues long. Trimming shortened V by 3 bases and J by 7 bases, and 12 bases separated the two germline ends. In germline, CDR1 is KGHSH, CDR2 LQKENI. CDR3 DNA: TGTGCCAGCTCACCGCTGGACACAGGCGGGGAGCTGTTTTTT. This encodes CASSPLDTGGELFF.

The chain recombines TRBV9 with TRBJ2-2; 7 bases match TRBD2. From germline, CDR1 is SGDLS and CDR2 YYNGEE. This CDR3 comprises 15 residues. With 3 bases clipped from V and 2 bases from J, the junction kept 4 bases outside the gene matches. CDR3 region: CASSGGGRNTGELFF. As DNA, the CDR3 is TGTGCCAGCAGCGGCGGCGGGAGAAACACCGGGGAGCTGTTTTTT.

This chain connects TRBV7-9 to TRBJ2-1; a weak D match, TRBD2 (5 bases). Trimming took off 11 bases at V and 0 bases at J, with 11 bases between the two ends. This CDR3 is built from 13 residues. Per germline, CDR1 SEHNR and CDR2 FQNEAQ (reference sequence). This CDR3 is CACGRSSYNEQFF. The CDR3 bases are TGTGCCTGCGGGCGGAGCTCCTACAATGAGCAGTTCTTC.

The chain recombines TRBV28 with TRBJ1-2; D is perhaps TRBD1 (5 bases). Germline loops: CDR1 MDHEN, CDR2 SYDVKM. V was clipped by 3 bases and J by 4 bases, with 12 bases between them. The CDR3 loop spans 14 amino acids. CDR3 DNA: TGTGCCAGCAGTTTGGGAGGGGTGGGCTATGGCTACACCTTC. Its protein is CASSLGGVGYGYTF.

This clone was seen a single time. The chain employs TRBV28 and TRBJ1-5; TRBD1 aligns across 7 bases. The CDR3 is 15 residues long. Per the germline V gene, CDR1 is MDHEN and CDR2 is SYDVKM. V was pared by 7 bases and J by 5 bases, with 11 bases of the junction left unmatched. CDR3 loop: CASTQGVRLYQPQHF. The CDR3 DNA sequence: TGTGCCAGCACCCAGGGGGTCAGGCTCTATCAGCCCCAGCATTTT.

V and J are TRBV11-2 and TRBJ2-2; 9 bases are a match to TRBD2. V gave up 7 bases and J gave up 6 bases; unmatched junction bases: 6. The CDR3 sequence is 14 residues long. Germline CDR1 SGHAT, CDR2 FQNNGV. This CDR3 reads CASILLAGAGELFF. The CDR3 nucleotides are TGTGCCAGCATCCTCTTAGCGGGAGCCGGGGAGCTGTTTTTT.

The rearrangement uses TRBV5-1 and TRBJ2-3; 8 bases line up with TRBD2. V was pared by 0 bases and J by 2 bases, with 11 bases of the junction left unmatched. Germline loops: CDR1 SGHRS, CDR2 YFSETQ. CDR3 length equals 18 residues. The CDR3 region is CASSLGGSVAGLTDTQYF. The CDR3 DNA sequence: TGCGCCAGCAGCTTGGGAGGATCTGTAGCGGGACTCACAGATACGCAGTATTTT.

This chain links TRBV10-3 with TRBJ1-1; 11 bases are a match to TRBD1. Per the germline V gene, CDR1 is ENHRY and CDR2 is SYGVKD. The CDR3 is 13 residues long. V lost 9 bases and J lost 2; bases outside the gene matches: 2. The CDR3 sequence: CAIGQGANTEAFF. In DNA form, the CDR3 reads TGTGCCATAGGACAGGGGGCCAACACTGAAGCTTTCTTT.